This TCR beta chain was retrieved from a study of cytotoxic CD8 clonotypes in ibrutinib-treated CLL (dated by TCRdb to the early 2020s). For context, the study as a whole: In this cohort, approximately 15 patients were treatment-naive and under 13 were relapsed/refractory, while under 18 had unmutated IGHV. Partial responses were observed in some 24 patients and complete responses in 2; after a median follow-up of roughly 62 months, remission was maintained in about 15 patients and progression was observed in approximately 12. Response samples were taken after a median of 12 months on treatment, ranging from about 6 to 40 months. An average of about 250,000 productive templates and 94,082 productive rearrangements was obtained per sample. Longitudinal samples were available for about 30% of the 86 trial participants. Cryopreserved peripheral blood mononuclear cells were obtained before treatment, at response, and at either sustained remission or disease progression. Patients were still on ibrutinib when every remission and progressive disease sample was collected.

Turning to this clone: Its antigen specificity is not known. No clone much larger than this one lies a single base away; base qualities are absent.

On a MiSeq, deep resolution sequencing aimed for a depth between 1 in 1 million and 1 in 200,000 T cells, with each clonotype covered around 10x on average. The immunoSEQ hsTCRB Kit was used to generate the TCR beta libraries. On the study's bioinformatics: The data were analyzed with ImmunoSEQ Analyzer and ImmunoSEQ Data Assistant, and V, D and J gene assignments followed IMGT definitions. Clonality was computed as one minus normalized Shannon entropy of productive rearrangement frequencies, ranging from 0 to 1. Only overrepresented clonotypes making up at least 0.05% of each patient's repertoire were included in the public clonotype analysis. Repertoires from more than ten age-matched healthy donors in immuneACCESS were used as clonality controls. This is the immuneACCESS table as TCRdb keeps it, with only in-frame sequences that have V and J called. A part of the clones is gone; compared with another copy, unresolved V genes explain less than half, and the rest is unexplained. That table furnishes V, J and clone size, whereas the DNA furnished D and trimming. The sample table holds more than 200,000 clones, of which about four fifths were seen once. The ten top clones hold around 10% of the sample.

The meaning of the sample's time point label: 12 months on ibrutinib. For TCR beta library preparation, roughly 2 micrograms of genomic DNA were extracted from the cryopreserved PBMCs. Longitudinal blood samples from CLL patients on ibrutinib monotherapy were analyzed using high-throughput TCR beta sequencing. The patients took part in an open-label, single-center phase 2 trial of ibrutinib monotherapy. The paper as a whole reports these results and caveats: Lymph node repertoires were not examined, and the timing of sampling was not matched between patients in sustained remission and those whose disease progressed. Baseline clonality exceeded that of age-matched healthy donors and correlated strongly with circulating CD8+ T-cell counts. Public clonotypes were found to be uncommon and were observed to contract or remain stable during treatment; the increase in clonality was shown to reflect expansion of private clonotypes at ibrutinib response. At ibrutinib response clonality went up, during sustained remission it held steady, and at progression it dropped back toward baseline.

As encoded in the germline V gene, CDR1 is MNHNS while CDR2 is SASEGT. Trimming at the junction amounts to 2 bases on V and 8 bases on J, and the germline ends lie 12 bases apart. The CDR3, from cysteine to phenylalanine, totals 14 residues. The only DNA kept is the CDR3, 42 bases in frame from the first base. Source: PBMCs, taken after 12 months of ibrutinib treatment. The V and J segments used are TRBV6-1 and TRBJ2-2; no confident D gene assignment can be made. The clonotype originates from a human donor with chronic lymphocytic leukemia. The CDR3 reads CASSESLERGELFF. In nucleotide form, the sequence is TGTGCCAGCAGTGAAAGTTTGGAAAGGGGGGAGCTGTTTTTT.